This paragraph covers one T cell receptor beta chain sequence. What it recognizes is unknown. This entry belongs to a study of shared clonotypes between healthy human individuals. Produced via immunoSEQ multiplex PCR; TCRdb's table is partial and in-frame only. The sample gives around 2.1 million clones, nearly 97% of which show up once; more than 0.1% is in the top ten. Subsets obtained from CD4+ cells comprised CD45RA+ naive and CD45RA-negative memory cells. General study results and limits: Larger estimated richness was generally seen in naive subsets than in memory subsets.

The receptor's source is a man between 18 and 29 years old in good health. The sequenced sample was naive CD4+ T cells sorted from blood. Indicated subset: CD45RA+ positively selected.

CDR3 amino acids: CASSWDRNEQFF. In DNA form, the CDR3 reads TGTGCCAGCAGCTGGGACCGCAATGAGCAGTTCTTC. The rearrangement links TRBV11-2 to TRBJ2-1; possibly TRBD1 or TRBD2 for D (5 bases each). The CDR3 extends over 12 amino acids. The V end was cut by 4 bases, the J end by 6 bases, with 7 bases between. CDR1 is SGHAT and CDR2 is FQNNGV in the germline V gene.